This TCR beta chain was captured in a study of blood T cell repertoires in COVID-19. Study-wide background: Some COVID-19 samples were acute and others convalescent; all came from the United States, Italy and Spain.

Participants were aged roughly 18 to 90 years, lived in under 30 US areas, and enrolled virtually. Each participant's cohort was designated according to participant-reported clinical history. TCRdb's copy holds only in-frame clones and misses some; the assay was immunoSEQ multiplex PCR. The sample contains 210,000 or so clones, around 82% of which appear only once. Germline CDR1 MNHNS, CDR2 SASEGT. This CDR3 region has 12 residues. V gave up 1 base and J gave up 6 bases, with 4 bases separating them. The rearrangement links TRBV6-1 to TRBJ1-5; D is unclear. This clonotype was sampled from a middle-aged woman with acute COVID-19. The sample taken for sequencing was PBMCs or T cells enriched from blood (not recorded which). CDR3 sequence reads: CASSEGVQPQHF. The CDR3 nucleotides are TGTGCCAGCAGTGAAGGAGTTCAGCCCCAGCATTTT.